This T cell receptor beta chain was sequenced in a study of control samples from healthy donors and cancer patients. Generated by immunoSEQ multiplex PCR, the TCRdb table keeps only in-frame clones and is missing some. The sample has about 2,300 clones, about 95% seen once. Sequencing was done on a sample of PBMCs. The TCR originated in a man between 70 and 80 years old with colorectal cancer.

The CDR3 sequence: CASSLVAGGPKNEQFF. The DNA of the CDR3 is TGTGCCAGCAGCTTAGTGGCAGGGGGCCCGAAAAATGAGCAGTTCTTC. The chain recombines TRBV7-9 with TRBJ2-1, with 8 bases matching TRBD1. This CDR3 contains 16 residues. Germline assignment: CDR1 SEHNR and CDR2 FQNEAQ (reference sequence). J lost 7 bases, V lost 1 base, and 9 bases had no gene match.